This T cell receptor (beta chain) originates from a study of cytomegalovirus exposure and HLA in healthy donors. Study-wide results and limits: It was reported that TCR beta sequences correctly inferred the HLA-A and HLA-B alleles for most subjects. V segments that were indistinguishable, TRBV6-2 and TRBV6-3 among them, were omitted from analysis. Association of a missense DCLRE1C variant with TCR beta V- and J-gene trimming was reported in a later analysis. Reportedly, fewer N-insertions than the approximately 700-donor mean appeared in an Asian-associated ancestry cluster in a later analysis.

This clone was seen only a few times. Its matching antigen is unknown. This specimen includes other DNA sequences encoding the same CDR3. The CDR3 has 15 amino acids. From germline, CDR1 is MDHEN and CDR2 SYDVKM. V lost 3 bases, J lost 6 bases, and 9 bases stayed unmatched. Primers: 60 Vbeta forward and 13 Jbeta reverse. Assay used: immunoSEQ multiplex PCR; TCRdb lists only in-frame clones, some missing. In the table there are 160,000 or so clones, about three quarters of which are singletons. The source material was PBMCs. The chain has TRBV28 and TRBJ1-1; 8 bases align to TRBD1. The sequence came from a woman in her thirties in good health and CMV-seronegative. Here the CDR3 reads CASSFPRQGAAEAFF. The CDR3 DNA reads TGTGCCAGCAGTTTCCCCCGCCAGGGGGCAGCTGAAGCTTTCTTT.